Each of the 11 T cell receptor beta chains below was sequenced from the same sample in a study of regulatory T cells in long-lasting Graves disease. Both iRepertoire HTBI primers and Arm-PCR of CDR3 regions were used to build the TCR beta libraries. TCRdb re-derived calls from the multiplex PCR reads in MiXCR, one entry per CDR3 protein. The sample comprises some 330,000 distinct CDR3 sequences, about 11% of which are singletons, and under 20% rests with the top ten. Time point here: newly diagnosed GD, antithyroid drugs for less than 3 months. From PBMCs, RNA was extracted and then used to make the TCR library. The sample also formed part of further work on T cells in Graves' hyperthyroidism and ophthalmopathy.

The material sequenced was peripheral blood mononuclear cells (PBMCs), taken at new diagnosis, from a patient treated with antithyroid drugs. The receptors were sampled from a woman aged 18-29 years with Graves disease.

The CDR3 region has the DNA TGTGCCAGCAGTCACAGGGATGAAAAACTGTTTTTT. It is translated as CASSHRDEKLFF. The chain is built from TRBV28 and TRBJ1-4; possibly TRBD1 for D (6 bases). Trimming cost V 5 bases and J 6 bases, with 7 bases left between them. Germline lookup yields CDR1 MDHEN and CDR2 SYDVKM. The CDR3 totals 12 residues.

In its sample, this clonotype was seen many times. The CDR3 loop reads CASSYSPAGGPYNEQFF. CDR3 in DNA: TGTGCCAGCAGTTACTCGCCAGCGGGAGGGCCCTACAATGAGCAGTTCTTC. This rearrangement joins TRBV6-5 to TRBJ2-1, with TRBD2 matching 10 bases. The germline V gene has CDR1 MNHEY and CDR2 SVGAGI. The CDR3 is made up of 17 amino acids. Trimming cost V 0 bases and J 2 bases; bases outside gene matches: 4.

Many counts were recorded for this clonotype. V gene TRBV30 combines with J gene TRBJ2-3; D is possibly TRBD1 (5 bases). The V and J ends lost 5 bases and 2 bases respectively, with 17 bases between them. The CDR3 is 15 amino acids. CDR1 and CDR2 from the germline V gene are GTSNPN and SVGIG (reference sequence). The DNA of the CDR3 is TGTGCCTGGGACCAGGACAACCCAGACACAGATACGCAGTATTTT. Translated, it gives CAWDQDNPDTDTQYF.

As DNA, the CDR3 is TGTGCCAGCAGACAAGGACAGCACAATCAGCCCCAGCATTTT. It codes for CASRQGQHNQPQHF. The chain couples TRBV6-1 to TRBJ1-5; D perhaps matches TRBD1 (6 bases). Trimming left V 6 bases short and J 3 bases short, with 12 bases between. The CDR3 loop spans 14 amino acids. CDR1 and CDR2 from the germline V gene are MNHNS and SASEGT.

This clonotype is a singleton in its sample. This chain links TRBV6-1 with TRBJ2-1, with D hard to call. Trimming pared 6 bases from V and 6 bases from J, leaving 18 bases between. CDR1 and CDR2 from the germline V gene are MNHNS and SASEGT. The CDR3 extends over 15 amino acids. The DNA of the CDR3 is TGTGCCAGCAGCCCCGCGCCTTCCCGTCTCAATGAGCAGTTCTTC. Translation gives CASSPAPSRLNEQFF.

Comment on this clonotype: A read error may produce the germline difference seen at one junction end. This chain uses TRBV27 with TRBJ1-4; D ambiguous. The CDR3 loop spans 14 amino acids. Per germline, CDR1 MNHEY and CDR2 SMNVEV (reference sequence). The CDR3, as DNA: TGTGCCAGCAGTAGCTTGTGGACTAGTGAAAAACTGTTTTTT. It yields the protein CASSSLWTSEKLFF.

This clonotype was seen more than once but under ten times. The chain couples TRBV6-1 to TRBJ2-7; 8 bases line up with TRBD1. CDR1 and CDR2 (germline): MNHNS, SASEGT. The CDR3 length is 14 residues. The CDR3 sequence: CASSMTGESYKQYV. CDR3 DNA sequence: TGTGCCAGCAGTATGACAGGGGAATCCTACAAGCAGTACGTC.

The table lists this clonotype with a few counts. The V call is TRBV18, the J call TRBJ2-5, with a possible D match to TRBD1 (5 bases). This CDR3 has 15 residues. Germline V gene sequence: CDR1 KGHSH, CDR2 LQKENI. Trimming left V 3 bases short and J 2 bases short, with 13 bases between. The CDR3: CASSPPGQGQETQYF. In DNA, the CDR3 is TGTGCCAGCTCACCCCCGGGCCAGGGACAAGAGACCCAGTACTTC.

This clonotype was counted at least ten times. The chain combines TRBV6-2 or TRBV6-3 with TRBJ2-1, with TRBD2 matching over 7 bases. Germline CDR1 reads MNHEY; CDR2 reads SVGEGT. The CDR3 is 14 residues long. The J segment lost 7 bases and the V segment lost 2 bases, leaving 5 bases of the junction unmatched. Here the CDR3 DNA reads TGTGCCAGCAGTTACGTCCTAGCGGTTAATGAGCAGTTCTTC. Translating gives CASSYVLAVNEQFF.

This clonotype was recorded at least ten times. The V call is TRBV11-2, the J call TRBJ2-5; D is perhaps TRBD1 or TRBD2 (5 bases each). Germline V CDR1 and CDR2: SGHAT, FQNNGV. The CDR3 contains 14 residues. Trimming left V 6 bases short and J 5 bases short, with 16 bases between. In nucleotides, the CDR3 is TGTGCCAGCAGTTCCACCCGGTGGGGGGAGACCCAGTACTTC. Translated: CASSSTRWGETQYF.

This clonotype was picked up many times. This chain uses TRBV6-5 with TRBJ1-1, with D maybe TRBD1 (5 bases). The CDR3 runs 15 residues. With 2 bases removed from V and 10 bases from J, the gap between germline ends came to 20 bases. Germline V gives CDR1 MNHEY, CDR2 SVGAGI. DNA for the CDR3: TGTGCCAGCAGTTACATCCTAGGAGGGGTGATCCGAGCTTTCTTT. Translated, it gives CASSYILGGVIRAFF.